These 26 T cell receptor beta chains were all obtained from the same sample, sequenced in a study of CD8+ T cells in alopecia areata. RNA extraction and reverse transcription yielded cDNA as sequencing template. Clones were read by immunoSEQ multiplex PCR, and TCRdb kept only the in-frame ones, dropping some. The table records about 180,000 clones, roughly 59% of them present only once. The material was CD4+ T cells sorted from blood, obtained at week 0. These receptor sequences come from a human donor with alopecia areata.

This chain uses TRBV29-1 with TRBJ2-7, with 8 bases aligning to TRBD2. CDR3 length: 14 amino acids. Germline V gives CDR1 SQVTM, CDR2 ANQGSEA. V lost 3 bases and J lost 6; bases outside the gene matches: 10. This CDR3 is CSVELGLGFFEQYF. The CDR3 nucleotides are TGCAGCGTTGAGTTGGGACTAGGATTTTTCGAGCAGTACTTC.

This clone was counted a few times. The chain has TRBV25-1 and TRBJ2-1; 9 bases agree with TRBD1. The germline V gene has CDR1 MGHDK and CDR2 SYGVNS. V shed 6 bases and J 5 bases; nucleotides not matched to a gene: 2. The CDR3 contains 13 residues. The DNA for the CDR3 is TGTGCCAGCAGCGGGGACAGGGACAATGAGCAGTTCTTC. Amino acids: CASSGDRDNEQFF.

V usage is TRBV5-4 and J usage is TRBJ1-2, with D possibly being TRBD1 (5 bases). Trimming cost V 7 bases and J 6 bases, with 16 bases left between them. Looked up from germline, CDR1 is SGHNT and CDR2 is YYREEE (reference sequence). This CDR3 contains 13 residues. Written as DNA, the CDR3 is TGTGCCAGCGGTAGTGGCAGGGATGATGGCTACACCTTC. Translated, it gives CASGSGRDDGYTF.

This chain uses TRBV29-1 with TRBJ2-5; TRBD2 aligns across 7 bases. Germline V lookup: CDR1 SQVTM, CDR2 ANQGSEA. The CDR3 is made up of 13 amino acids. With V trimmed by 0 bases and J by 11 bases, 9 bases remained unmatched. CDR3 sequence reads: CSVEELATSEQYF. For the CDR3, the DNA is TGCAGCGTTGAAGAACTAGCGACTTCGGAGCAGTACTTC.

The table lists this clone with a few counts. V and J are TRBV5-1 and TRBJ1-1, with a tentative D call TRBD1 (5 bases). Trimming removed 0 bases from V and 0 bases from J, with 6 bases in between. The CDR3 is made up of 14 amino acids. CDR1 is SGHRS, CDR2 YFSETQ, per germline. The CDR3 nucleotides are TGCGCCAGCAGCTTGGTGGGGGTGAACACTGAAGCTTTCTTT. Translating it yields CASSLVGVNTEAFF.

This clone appeared a few times. The rearrangement uses TRBV7-9 and TRBJ2-3, with D unresolved. The CDR3 has 14 amino acids. Germline V gene sequence: CDR1 SEHNR, CDR2 FQNEAQ (reference sequence). Trimming stripped 8 bases from V and 0 bases from J, with 12 bases between. CDR3 DNA: TGTGCCAGCGGTCAAGCTCATAGCACAGATACGCAGTATTTT. This gives the protein CASGQAHSTDTQYF.

The rearrangement joins TRBV30 to TRBJ1-1; no reliable D call. V lost 4 bases and J lost 1, with 10 bases in between. The CDR3 runs 13 residues. Germline CDR1 GTSNPN, CDR2 SVGIG (reference sequence). The CDR3: CAWTARRNTEAFF. The CDR3 coding sequence is TGTGCCTGGACAGCGCGACGGAACACTGAAGCTTTCTTT.

This chain uses TRBV6-6 with TRBJ2-7; 8 nucleotides align to TRBD2. Germline CDR1 is MNHNY and CDR2 is SVGAGI (reference sequence). The V and J ends lost 5 bases and 1 base, in that order; junction bases with no gene match: 4. The CDR3 extends over 14 amino acids. As DNA, the CDR3 is TGTGCCAGCAGTGGCGGGGGGATATCCTACGAGCAGTACTTC. Protein: CASSGGGISYEQYF.

The rearrangement joins TRBV30 to TRBJ1-2; the D gene is possibly TRBD1 (5 bases). V lost 2 bases, J lost 7 bases, and 11 bases lay in between. The germline gives CDR1 GTSNPN, CDR2 SVGIG (reference sequence). The CDR3 is 12 amino acids. CDR3 sequence reads: CAWSRQGSGYTF. In DNA, the CDR3 is TGTGCCTGGAGTAGGCAGGGAAGTGGCTACACCTTC.

The J gene is TRBJ2-6, the V gene TRBV30; unclear D gene. CDR3 length: 18 amino acids. The germline CDR1 and CDR2 sequences are GTSNPN and SVGIG (reference sequence). Trimming took off 1 base at V and 0 bases at J, with 16 bases between the two ends. CDR3 nucleotides: TGTGCCTGGAGTGATGATCGCAGTTCTTACTCTGGGGCCAACGTCCTGACTTTC. It is translated as CAWSDDRSSYSGANVLTF.

V is TRBV5-1 and J is TRBJ1-4; D gene unclear. V dropped 0 bases and J dropped 3 bases, with 9 bases sitting between them. Germline CDR1 reads SGHRS; CDR2 reads YFSETQ. The CDR3 has 15 residues. CDR3 loop: CASSLDRWANEKLFF. The DNA for the CDR3 is TGCGCCAGCAGCTTGGATCGGTGGGCTAATGAAAAACTGTTTTTT.

This clone was observed a few times. The DNA for the CDR3 is TGTGCCAGCTCACCTAAGACAGGAGAAGAGACCCAGTACTTC. It translates to CASSPKTGEETQYF. The chain joins TRBV18 to TRBJ2-5; the D gene is possibly TRBD1 (6 bases). The V and J ends lost 3 bases and 3 bases respectively, with 11 bases between them. The CDR3 extends over 14 amino acids. Germline loops: CDR1 KGHSH, CDR2 LQKENI.

The chain uses TRBV2 and TRBJ2-2; a weak D match, TRBD1 (6 bases). Per germline, CDR1 SNHLY and CDR2 FYNNEI. CDR3 length: 13 amino acids. Trimming shortened V by 5 bases and J by 7 bases, and 11 bases separated the two germline ends. The CDR3 region has the DNA TGTGCCAGCAGTTCTTTGGACAGCGGGGAGCTGTTTTTT. Amino acid sequence: CASSSLDSGELFF.

The chain combines TRBV2 with TRBJ2-7; a weak D match, TRBD1 (6 bases). This CDR3 comprises 16 residues. Trimming cost V 7 bases and J 7 bases, with 26 bases left between them. Germline CDR1 is SNHLY and CDR2 is FYNNEI. The CDR3 protein is CASKRPSRDTQREQYF. The CDR3 DNA is TGTGCCAGCAAGCGCCCTTCCCGGGACACCCAACGGGAGCAGTACTTC.

This clone was counted a single time. The genes are TRBV10-3 and TRBJ2-6, with D maybe TRBD1 (6 bases). Germline assignment: CDR1 ENHRY and CDR2 SYGVKD. The V and J ends lost 6 bases and 4 bases respectively, with 16 bases between them. There are 16 residues in the CDR3. CDR3 sequence (DNA): TGTGCCATCAGCCAACAGGGCCAAACAGGGGCCAACGTCCTGACTTTC. Residues: CAISQQGQTGANVLTF.

The chain employs TRBV29-1 and TRBJ2-7; weak D call: TRBD2 (6 bases). This CDR3 is 11 amino acids long. Germline assignment: CDR1 SQVTM and CDR2 ANQGSEA. V shed 6 bases and J shed 4 bases, with 10 bases lying between them. CDR3 protein: CSVGGLYEQYF. The CDR3, as DNA: TGCAGCGTCGGGGGTCTTTACGAGCAGTACTTC.

This sequence joins TRBV29-1 and TRBJ2-5; a weak D match, TRBD1 (5 bases). Trimming removed 4 bases at V and 2 bases at J, with 8 bases between. Germline CDR1 and CDR2: SQVTM and ANQGSEA. The CDR3 extends over 12 amino acids. The CDR3 DNA follows: TGCAGCGTTGCGAGACAGCAAGAGACCCAGTACTTC. Amino acid sequence: CSVARQQETQYF.

The rearrangement joins TRBV6-1 to TRBJ1-2; D is perhaps TRBD1 (6 bases). V lost 6 bases, J lost 5 bases, and 13 bases lay in between. This CDR3 has 13 residues. Germline values: CDR1 MNHNS, CDR2 SASEGT. The CDR3 DNA reads TGTGCCAGCAGGGACAGAGAGTGGTATGGCTACACCTTC. As protein: CASRDREWYGYTF.

The chain employs TRBV29-1 and TRBJ1-5, with D hard to call. V dropped 6 bases and J dropped 2 bases, with 14 bases sitting between them. Germline V gene data show CDR1 as SQVTM and CDR2 as ANQGSEA. The CDR3 runs to 14 residues. The CDR3 loop is CSVLGRFGNQPQHF. The CDR3 DNA reads TGCAGCGTCTTAGGTCGTTTTGGCAATCAGCCCCAGCATTTT.

The rearrangement joins TRBV5-1 to TRBJ2-5, with TRBD2 matching over 10 bases. V lost 5 bases to trimming and J lost 4 bases; unmatched junction nucleotides: 8. CDR1 and CDR2 from the germline V gene are SGHRS and YFSETQ. The CDR3 has 15 amino acids. CDR3 sequence: CASRLTSGEGETQYF. The CDR3 coding sequence is TGCGCCAGCAGATTAACTAGCGGGGAAGGAGAGACCCAGTACTTC.

Here the CDR3 reads CASSLNPPPALANREQFF. In DNA form, the CDR3 reads TGTGCCAGCAGCCTCAACCCTCCACCCGCACTAGCTAATCGCGAGCAGTTCTTC. The chain joins TRBV7-6 to TRBJ2-1, with D perhaps TRBD2 (6 bases). Germline lookup yields CDR1 SGHVS and CDR2 FNYEAQ. There are 18 residues in the CDR3. V lost 5 bases, J lost 10 bases, and 30 bases lay in between.

The rearrangement joins TRBV30 to TRBJ2-7; TRBD1 might be the D (5 bases). CDR1 and CDR2 from the germline V gene are GTSNPN and SVGIG (reference sequence). V was clipped by 4 bases and J by 3 bases, with 13 bases between them. The length of the CDR3 is 13 residues. CDR3 bases: TGTGCCTGGAACCAGGGATTTAACTACGAGCAGTACTTC. Translation: CAWNQGFNYEQYF.

This clone was recorded a few times. The chain employs TRBV7-2 and TRBJ2-1, with D perhaps TRBD1 or TRBD2 (6 bases each). The CDR3 contains 12 residues. Germline loops: CDR1 SGHTA, CDR2 FQGNSA. The V gene lost 5 bases and the J gene lost 16 bases, with 18 bases spanning the gap. CDR3: CASSRPDGGLFF. CDR3 coding DNA: TGTGCCAGCAGCCGACCTGACGGGGGCTTATTCTTC.

In DNA, the CDR3 is TGTGCCAGCAAAGGTAGCGAATACTACAATGAGCAGTTCTTC. Its protein product is CASKGSEYYNEQFF. The chain links TRBV6-5 to TRBJ2-1, with D possibly matching TRBD2 (5 bases). CDR1 and CDR2 (germline): MNHEY, SVGAGI. The CDR3 loop spans 14 amino acids. Trimming shortened V by 7 bases and J by 3 bases, and 13 bases separated the two germline ends.

The chain joins TRBV10-3 to TRBJ2-3; TRBD2 aligns across 8 bases. In germline, CDR1 is ENHRY, CDR2 SYGVKD. The CDR3 loop spans 15 amino acids. V shed 6 bases and J 3 bases; nucleotides not matched to a gene: 8. The DNA for the CDR3 is TGTGCCATCAGCCAAGAGCGGGGGAAGACAGATACGCAGTATTTT. This encodes CAISQERGKTDTQYF.

The rearrangement uses TRBV15 and TRBJ2-1; 11 bases are a match to TRBD1. J was trimmed by 9 bases and V by 3 bases; bases with no gene match: 7. The CDR3 extends over 15 amino acids. From germline, CDR1 is LNHNV and CDR2 YYDKDF (reference sequence). The CDR3 coding sequence is TGTGCCACCAGCAGTCCCGGGACAGGGGGTGGTGAGCAGTTCTTC. It yields the protein CATSSPGTGGGEQFF.